Sequencing of this T cell receptor (beta chain) was carried out in a study of T-cell reconstitution after alpha-beta-depleted transplantation in children. Unique molecular identifiers were used to barcode this TCRbeta library. Using its own MiXCR run on the PCR reads, TCRdb lists one record per CDR3 protein. The sample carries roughly 500,000 distinct CDR3 sequences, over 9.5% recorded once. V was shortened by 2 bases and J by 5 bases, with 9 bases between the two germline ends. Per the germline V gene, CDR1 is SNHLY and CDR2 is FYNNEI. This CDR3 comprises 14 residues. This clonotype was observed a handful of times.

The input for sequencing was PBMCs, taken before TCRalphabeta/CD19-depleted stem cell transplant. The origin of this receptor is a child younger than 10 with inherited bone marrow failure, due to receive a stem cell transplant. V and J are TRBV2 and TRBJ2-2, with a tentative D call TRBD2 (5 bases). This CDR3 reads CASSETRRTGELFF. CDR3 nucleotides: TGTGCCAGCAGTGAAACTAGGCGTACCGGGGAGCTGTTTTTT.